This TCR beta chain was sequenced in a study of blood T cell repertoires in COVID-19. CDR3 length equals 15 residues. In germline, CDR1 is MGHDK, CDR2 SYGVNS. The V and J ends lost 6 bases and 8 bases, in that order; junction bases with no gene match: 12. The assay was immunoSEQ multiplex PCR, and TCRdb's table has in-frame clones only and misses some. This sample has a few hundred thousand clones, with less than 90% found just once. The chain carries TRBV25-1 and TRBJ1-2; 10 bases are shared with TRBD1. The sequencing sample was made of PBMCs or T cells enriched from blood (not recorded which). The receptor was isolated from a woman aged 50 to 60 who had recovered from COVID-19. In DNA, the CDR3 is TGTGCCAGCAGGGGGAGCGACAGGGGGCGTCGAGGCTACACCTTC. This sequence encodes CASRGSDRGRRGYTF.